The rows below give T cell receptor beta chains drawn from one sample of a study of shared clonotypes between healthy human individuals. The protocol was immunoSEQ multiplex PCR, while the TCRdb copy is restricted to in-frame clones and leaves out a portion. Of 730,000 or so clones detected, approximately 75% appear once; the ten largest clones hold around 2%. Sequencing was done on a sample of memory CD4+ T cells sorted from blood. Receptor source: a woman in her thirties in good health. The conserved cysteine and the conserved F or W are not part of the CDR3 here.

v_gene	j_gene	CDR3aa
TRBV28	TRBJ2-2	ASSRASGTFGLF
TRBV28	TRBJ1-3	ASSLLRYRDGGNTIY
TRBV4-1	TRBJ2-1	ASSHVVAGVNDNEQF
TRBV5-1	TRBJ1-5	ASSLSPQTNQPQH
TRBV5-6	TRBJ1-5	ASSPGSNQPQH
TRBV5-1	TRBJ2-3	ASSFRYSPGTGAGTDTQY
TRBV6-5	TRBJ1-1	ASSYLLESEAF
TRBV18	TRBJ2-7	ASSPGTSRLEQY
TRBV28	TRBJ2-5	ASSYGPGLAGRQETQY
TRBV6-5	TRBJ2-1	ASSSGAGGLRQF
TRBV28	TRBJ1-2	ASRTGGVFYGYT
TRBV29-1	TRBJ2-3	SVEVMGGTQY
TRBV6-5	TRBJ2-7	ASGGRGTPEQY
TRBV4-1	TRBJ1-1	ASSRLGQRNTEAF
TRBV19	TRBJ1-2	ASRKNREDGYT
TRBV7-9	TRBJ1-1	ASSSRRQHLKTEAF
TRBV6-6	TRBJ1-1	ASSYDRRNTEAF
TRBV18	TRBJ2-7	ASSPQSLYEQY
TRBV10-3	TRBJ1-5	AISESLTGLGNQPQH
TRBV7-2	TRBJ2-7	ASSRFGTIGAYEQY
TRBV19	TRBJ2-7	ASKGGQHEQY
TRBV6-5	TRBJ2-7	ASRPNSYEQY
TRBV27	TRBJ2-1	ASSLRLAGDLYNEQF
TRBV6-1	TRBJ1-2	ASSGTDKTNYGYT
TRBV1	NA	TSCFWTSSYEQY
TRBV5-1	TRBJ2-5	ASSLGLRESQETQY
TRBV6-1	TRBJ1-5	GTGMGSNQPQH
TRBV28	TRBJ2-7	ASSLGQGRQY
TRBV18	TRBJ1-2	ASTMSTGSNGYT
TRBV29-1	TRBJ2-7	SVEGGVQNEQY
TRBV29-1	TRBJ2-5	SVDAGRGQETQY
TRBV6-4	TRBJ2-1	ASSIRQVQTNEQF
TRBV5-1	TRBJ2-7	ASSTGLAYEQY
TRBV7-8	TRBJ2-7	ASSLNYLGEQY
TRBV28	TRBJ2-2	ASSLRSKGTGELF
TRBV18	TRBJ2-2	ASSRLETGELF
TRBV18	TRBJ2-7	ASSPRKSGDRGSYEQY
TRBV19	TRBJ1-1	ASRLAGTSNTEAF
TRBV4-1	TRBJ2-3	ASSHPSWRTDTQY
TRBV11-2	TRBJ2-1	ASSPRTGLAAYNEQF
TRBV19	TRBJ1-4	ASSSWDRKQEKLF
TRBV4-1	TRBJ1-1	ASSQDISLNTEAF
TRBV19	TRBJ2-1	ASSNRYNEQF
TRBV4-1	TRBJ1-3	ASSPEDRGLGNTIY
TRBV28	TRBJ2-3	ASSLGSGSLTDTQY
TRBV29-1	NA	SVMGQGPPYEQY
TRBV21-1	TRBJ1-2	ASSKGGKNI
TRBV30	TRBJ1-1	AWIVRGLGEAF
TRBV5-1	TRBJ2-5	ASSPVAGEETQY
TRBV28	TRBJ1-3	ASSPGQAFSGNTIY
TRBV5-6	TRBJ1-5	ASSLFAWNNQPQH
TRBV5-4	TRBJ1-4	ASSLVGAGRDNEKLF
TRBV4-2	TRBJ1-1	ASSQVGFEGSTEAF
TRBV7-9	TRBJ1-5	ASSLSGTGDQPQH
TRBV30	TRBJ2-3	AWRGFIVDTQY
TRBV18	TRBJ2-1	ASSPRDLPLSYNEQF
TRBV29-1	TRBJ1-5	SVSPGDNQPQH
TRBV15	TRBJ2-7	ATSRDDFLDRGYEQY
TRBV7-8	TRBJ2-3	ASSSPSTDTQY
TRBV30	TRBJ2-7	AWSLGTGANEQY